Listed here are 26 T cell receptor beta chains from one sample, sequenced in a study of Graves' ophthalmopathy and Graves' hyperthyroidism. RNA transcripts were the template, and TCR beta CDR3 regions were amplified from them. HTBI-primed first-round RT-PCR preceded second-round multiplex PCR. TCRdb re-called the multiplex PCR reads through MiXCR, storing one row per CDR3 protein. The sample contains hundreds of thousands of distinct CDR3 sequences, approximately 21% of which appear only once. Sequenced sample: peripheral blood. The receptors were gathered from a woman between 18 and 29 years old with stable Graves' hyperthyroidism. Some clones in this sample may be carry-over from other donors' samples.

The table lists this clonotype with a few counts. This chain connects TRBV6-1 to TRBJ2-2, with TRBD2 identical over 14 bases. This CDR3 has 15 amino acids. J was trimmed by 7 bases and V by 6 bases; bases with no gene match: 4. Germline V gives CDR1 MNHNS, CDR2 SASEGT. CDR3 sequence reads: CASSRGLAGGGELFF. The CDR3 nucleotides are TGTGCCAGCAGCAGAGGACTAGCGGGAGGCGGGGAGCTGTTTTTT.

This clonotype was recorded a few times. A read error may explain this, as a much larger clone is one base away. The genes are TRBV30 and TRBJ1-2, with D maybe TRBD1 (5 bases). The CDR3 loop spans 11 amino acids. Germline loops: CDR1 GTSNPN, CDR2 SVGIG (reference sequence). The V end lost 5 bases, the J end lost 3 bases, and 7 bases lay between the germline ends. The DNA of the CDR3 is TGTGCCTGGGAAGGGGACTATGGCTACACCTTC. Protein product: CAWEGDYGYTF.

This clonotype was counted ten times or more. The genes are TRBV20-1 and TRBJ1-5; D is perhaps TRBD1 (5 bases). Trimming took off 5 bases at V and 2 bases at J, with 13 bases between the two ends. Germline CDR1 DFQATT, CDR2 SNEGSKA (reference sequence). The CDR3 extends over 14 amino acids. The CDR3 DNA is TGCAGTGCTGTTGATCGGGGCGGCAATCAGCCCCAGCATTTT. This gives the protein CSAVDRGGNQPQHF.

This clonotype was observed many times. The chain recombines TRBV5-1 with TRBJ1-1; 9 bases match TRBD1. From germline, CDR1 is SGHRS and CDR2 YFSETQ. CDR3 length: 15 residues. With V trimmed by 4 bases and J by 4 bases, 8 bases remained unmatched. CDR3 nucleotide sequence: TGCGCCAGCAGCCTGAGACAGGGGGATGGCACTGAAGCTTTCTTT. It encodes CASSLRQGDGTEAFF.

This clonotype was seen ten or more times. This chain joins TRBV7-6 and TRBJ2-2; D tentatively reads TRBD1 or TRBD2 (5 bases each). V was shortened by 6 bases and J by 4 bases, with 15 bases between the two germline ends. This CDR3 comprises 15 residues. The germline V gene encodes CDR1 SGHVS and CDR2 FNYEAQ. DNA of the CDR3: TGTGCCAGCAGACGTATGTCAGGGAGCACCGGGGAGCTGTTTTTT. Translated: CASRRMSGSTGELFF.

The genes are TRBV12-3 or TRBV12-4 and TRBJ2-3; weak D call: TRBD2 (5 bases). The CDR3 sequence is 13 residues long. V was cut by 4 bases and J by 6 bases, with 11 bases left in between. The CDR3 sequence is CASSSLRRDTQYF. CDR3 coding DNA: TGTGCCAGCAGTTCCCTTAGGAGGGATACGCAGTATTTT.

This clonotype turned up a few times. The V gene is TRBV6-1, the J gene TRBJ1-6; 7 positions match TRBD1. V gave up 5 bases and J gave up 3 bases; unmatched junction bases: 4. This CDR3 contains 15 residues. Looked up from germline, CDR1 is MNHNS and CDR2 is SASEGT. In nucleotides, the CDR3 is TGTGCCAGCAGTACCAGGGGGAACTATAATTCACCCCTCCACTTT. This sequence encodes CASSTRGNYNSPLHF.

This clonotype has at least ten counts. As DNA, the CDR3 is TGTGCCAGCAGCCTACTACCCCGGGACAAAATGGACGAGCAGTACTTC. It translates to CASSLLPRDKMDEQYF. The chain uses TRBV14 and TRBJ2-7; D is perhaps TRBD1 (6 bases). Looked up from germline, CDR1 is SGHDN and CDR2 is FVKESK. CDR3 length: 16 residues. Trimming took off 4 bases at V and 5 bases at J, with 21 bases between the two ends. The whole variable domain, remainder taken from reference TRBV14 and TRBJ2-7, is EAGVTQFPSHSVIEKGQTVTLRCDPISGHDNLYWYRRVMGKEIKFLLHFVKESKQDESGMPNNRFLAERTGGTYSTLKVQPAELEDSGVYFCASSLLPRDKMDEQYFGPGTRLTVT.

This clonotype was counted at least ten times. This CDR3 is CAISGLKETEAFF. The CDR3 coding sequence is TGTGCCATCAGTGGTCTTAAAGAGACTGAAGCTTTCTTT. The chain uses TRBV10-3 and TRBJ1-1; no clear D gene. V was trimmed by 4 bases and J by 5 bases, leaving 11 bases between them. The CDR3 has 13 amino acids. Per germline, CDR1 ENHRY and CDR2 SYGVKD.

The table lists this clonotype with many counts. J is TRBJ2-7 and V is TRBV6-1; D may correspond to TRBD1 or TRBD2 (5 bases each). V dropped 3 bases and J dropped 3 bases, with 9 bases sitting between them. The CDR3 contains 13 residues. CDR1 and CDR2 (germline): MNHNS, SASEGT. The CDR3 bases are TGTGCCAGCAGTGAGCCAGGGAGCTACGAGCAGTACTTC. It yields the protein CASSEPGSYEQYF.

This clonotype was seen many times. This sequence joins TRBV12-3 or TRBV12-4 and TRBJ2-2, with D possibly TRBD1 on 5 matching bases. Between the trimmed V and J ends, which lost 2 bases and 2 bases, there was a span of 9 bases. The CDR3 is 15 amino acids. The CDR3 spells CASSLTRVNTGELFF. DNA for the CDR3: TGTGCCAGCAGTTTAACCAGGGTTAACACCGGGGAGCTGTTTTTT.

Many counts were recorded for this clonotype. CDR3 amino acids: CASSLEGGLGGYTF. In DNA form, the CDR3 reads TGTGCCAGCAGCTTAGAAGGAGGGCTGGGCGGCTACACCTTC. This chain connects TRBV11-2 to TRBJ1-2; D unresolved. Germline V gene data show CDR1 as SGHAT and CDR2 as FQNNGV. The CDR3 sequence is 14 residues long. Trimming took off 0 bases at V and 8 bases at J, with 13 bases between the two ends.

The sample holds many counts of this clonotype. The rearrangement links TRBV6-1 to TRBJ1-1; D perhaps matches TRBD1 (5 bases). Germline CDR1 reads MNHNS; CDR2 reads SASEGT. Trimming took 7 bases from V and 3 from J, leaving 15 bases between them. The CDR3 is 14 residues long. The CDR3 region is CASTETVGDTEAFF. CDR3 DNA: TGTGCCAGCACCGAGACAGTGGGGGACACTGAAGCTTTCTTT.

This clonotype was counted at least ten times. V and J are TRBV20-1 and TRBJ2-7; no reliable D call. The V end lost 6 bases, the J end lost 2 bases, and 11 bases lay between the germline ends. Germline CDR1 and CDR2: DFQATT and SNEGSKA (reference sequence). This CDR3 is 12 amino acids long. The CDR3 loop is CSAMPEAYEQYF. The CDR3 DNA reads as TGCAGTGCCATGCCAGAGGCCTACGAGCAGTACTTC.

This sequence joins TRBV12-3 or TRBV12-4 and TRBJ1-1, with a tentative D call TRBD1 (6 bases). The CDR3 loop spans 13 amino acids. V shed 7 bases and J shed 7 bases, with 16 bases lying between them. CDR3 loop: CASTLGGGVEAFF. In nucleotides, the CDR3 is TGTGCCAGCACCTTAGGTGGGGGCGTTGAAGCTTTCTTT.

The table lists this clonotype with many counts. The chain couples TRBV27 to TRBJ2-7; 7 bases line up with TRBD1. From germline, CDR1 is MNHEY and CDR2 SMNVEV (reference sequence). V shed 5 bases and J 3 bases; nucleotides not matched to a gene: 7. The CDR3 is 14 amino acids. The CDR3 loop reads CASSPLDRVYEQYF. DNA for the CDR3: TGTGCCAGCAGTCCCCTCGACAGGGTCTACGAGCAGTACTTC.

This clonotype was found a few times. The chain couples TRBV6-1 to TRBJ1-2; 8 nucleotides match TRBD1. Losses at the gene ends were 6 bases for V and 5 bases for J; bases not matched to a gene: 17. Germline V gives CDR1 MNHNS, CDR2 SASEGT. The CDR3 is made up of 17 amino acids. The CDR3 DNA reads TGTGCCAGCAGGCAATACGACCCCCGGGACAGGTTATATGGCTACACCTTC. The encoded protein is CASRQYDPRDRLYGYTF.

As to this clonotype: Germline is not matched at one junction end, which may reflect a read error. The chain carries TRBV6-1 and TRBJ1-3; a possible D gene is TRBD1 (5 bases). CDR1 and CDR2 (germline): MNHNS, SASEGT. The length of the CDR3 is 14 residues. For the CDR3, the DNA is TGTGCCAGTCAGGGCCGATTCTCTGGAAGCACCATATATTTT. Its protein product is CASQGRFSGSTIYF.

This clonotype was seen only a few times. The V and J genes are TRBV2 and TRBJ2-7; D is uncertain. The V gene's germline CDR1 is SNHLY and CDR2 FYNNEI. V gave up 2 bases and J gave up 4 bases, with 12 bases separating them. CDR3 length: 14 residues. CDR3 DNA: TGTGCCAGCAGTGAATTTGGGGAAGGGTACGAGCAGTACTTC. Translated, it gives CASSEFGEGYEQYF.

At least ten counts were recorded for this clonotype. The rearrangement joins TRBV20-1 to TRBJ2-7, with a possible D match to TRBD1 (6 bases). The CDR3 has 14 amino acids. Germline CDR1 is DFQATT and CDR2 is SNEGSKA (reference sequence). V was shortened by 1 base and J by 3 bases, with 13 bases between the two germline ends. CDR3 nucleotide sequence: TGCAGTGCTAGAGGACGCAGGGGTAACTACGAGCAGTACTTC. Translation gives CSARGRRGNYEQYF.

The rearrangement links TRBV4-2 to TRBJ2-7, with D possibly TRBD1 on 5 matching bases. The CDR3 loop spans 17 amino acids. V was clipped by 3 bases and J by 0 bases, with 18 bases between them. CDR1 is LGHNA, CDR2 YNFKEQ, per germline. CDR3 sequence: CASSHYQGTSYSYEQYF. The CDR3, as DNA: TGTGCCAGCAGCCATTACCAGGGAACTTCCTACTCCTACGAGCAGTACTTC.

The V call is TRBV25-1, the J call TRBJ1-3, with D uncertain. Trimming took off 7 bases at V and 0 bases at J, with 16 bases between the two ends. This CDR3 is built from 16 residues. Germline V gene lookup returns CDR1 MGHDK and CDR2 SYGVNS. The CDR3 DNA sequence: TGTGCCAGCACTCCAGGACCTACTTACTCTGGAAACACCATATATTTT. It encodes CASTPGPTYSGNTIYF.

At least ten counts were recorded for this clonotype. Here the CDR3 reads CASSYEDGQPQHF. The CDR3 DNA is TGTGCCAGCAGTTACGAGGACGGTCAGCCCCAGCATTTT. The chain is built from TRBV6-5 and TRBJ1-5, with unresolved D. This CDR3 is 13 amino acids long. Germline loops: CDR1 MNHEY, CDR2 SVGAGI. Trimming shortened V by 2 bases and J by 6 bases, and 8 bases separated the two germline ends.

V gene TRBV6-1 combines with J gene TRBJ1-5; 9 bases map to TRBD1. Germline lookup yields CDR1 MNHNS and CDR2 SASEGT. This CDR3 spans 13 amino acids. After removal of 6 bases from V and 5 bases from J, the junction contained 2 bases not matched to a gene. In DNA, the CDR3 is TGTGCCAGCAGGGACAGGGGAGATCAGCCCCAGCATTTT. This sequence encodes CASRDRGDQPQHF.

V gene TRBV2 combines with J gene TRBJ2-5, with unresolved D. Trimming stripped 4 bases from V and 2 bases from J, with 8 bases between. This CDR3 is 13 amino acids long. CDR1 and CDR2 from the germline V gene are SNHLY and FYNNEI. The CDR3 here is CASSVGRQETQYF. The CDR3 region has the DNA TGTGCCAGCAGTGTGGGCAGGCAAGAGACCCAGTACTTC.

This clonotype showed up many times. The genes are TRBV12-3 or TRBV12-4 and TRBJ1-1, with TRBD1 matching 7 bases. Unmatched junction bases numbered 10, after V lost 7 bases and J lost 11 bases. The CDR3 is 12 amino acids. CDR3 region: CASTRQQGRAFF. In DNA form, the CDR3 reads TGTGCCAGCACCCGACAACAGGGGAGGGCTTTCTTT.